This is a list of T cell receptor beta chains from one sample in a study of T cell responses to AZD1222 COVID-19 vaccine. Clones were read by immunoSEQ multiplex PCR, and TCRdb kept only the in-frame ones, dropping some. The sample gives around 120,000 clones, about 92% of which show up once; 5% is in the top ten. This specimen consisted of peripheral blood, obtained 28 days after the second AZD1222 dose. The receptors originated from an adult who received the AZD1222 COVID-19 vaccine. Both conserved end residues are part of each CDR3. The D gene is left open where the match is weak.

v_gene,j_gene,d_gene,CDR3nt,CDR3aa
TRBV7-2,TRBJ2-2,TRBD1,TGTGCCAGCAGCTTAACGACAGGGTATACCGGGGAGCTGTTTTTT,CASSLTTGYTGELFF
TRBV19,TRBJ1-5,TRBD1,TGTGCCAGTGGAGGGACAGGGGATGCTCAGCCCCAGCATTTT,CASGGTGDAQPQHF
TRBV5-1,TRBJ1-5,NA,TGCGCCAGCAGCTTGGACGGGGGGAATCAGCCCCAGCATTTT,CASSLDGGNQPQHF
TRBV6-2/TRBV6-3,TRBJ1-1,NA,TGTGCCAGCAGTACCGGTGGGCGGGCCACTGAAGCTTTCTTT,CASSTGGRATEAFF
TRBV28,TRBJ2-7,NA,TGTGCCAGCACCATCGGGGACGAGCAGTACTTC,CASTIGDEQYF
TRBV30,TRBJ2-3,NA,TGTGCCTGGAGTCCCGGGACGGTCTCAGATACGCAGTATTTT,CAWSPGTVSDTQYF
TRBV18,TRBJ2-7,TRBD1,TGTGCCAGCTCACCGTCCGGGACAGGGACCTACGAGCAGTACTTC,CASSPSGTGTYEQYF
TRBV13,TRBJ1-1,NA,TGTGCCAGCAGCTTAGAAACGGTAGGCACTGAAGCTTTCTTT,CASSLETVGTEAFF
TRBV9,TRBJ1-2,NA,TGTGCCAGCAGTGGGAGGGGCTACACCTTC,CASSGRGYTF
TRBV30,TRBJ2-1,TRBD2,TGTGCCTGGAGTGTACCGGGACTAGCTTTTTACAATGAGCAGTTCTTC,CAWSVPGLAFYNEQFF
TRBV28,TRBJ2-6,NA,TGTGCCAGCAGACAGGCCTCTGGGGCCAACGTCCTGACTTTC,CASRQASGANVLTF
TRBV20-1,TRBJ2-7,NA,TGCAGTGCTAGTCCGCTAGCGTTTGGGTCCTACGAGCAGTACTTC,CSASPLAFGSYEQYF
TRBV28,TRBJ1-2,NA,TGTGCCAGCAGTTGGGACAACTATGGCTACACCTTC,CASSWDNYGYTF
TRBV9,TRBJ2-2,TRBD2,TGTGCCAGCAGCGGCCAGCGGGGGAACACCGGGGAGCTGTTTTTT,CASSGQRGNTGELFF
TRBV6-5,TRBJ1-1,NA,TGTGCCAGCAGTTACTCGGCCGGGGCGAACACTGAAGCTTTCTTT,CASSYSAGANTEAFF